A selection of T cell receptor beta chains follows, all from one sample in a study of cytomegalovirus exposure and HLA in healthy donors. TCRdb keeps only in-frame clones here, not all; method: immunoSEQ multiplex PCR. The repertoire holds just under 95,000 clones, with about 83% as singletons. The specimen was PBMCs. The origin of the receptors is a woman under 30 in good health and CMV-seropositive. Each CDR3 is given with its conserved first and last residue. Fields, in order: D gene, J gene, V gene, clone size, CDR3 protein, CDR3 DNA. The D gene is left open where the match is weak. Where a row states a size, it is once, few, many or the class of an expanded clone; other rows omit it.

d_gene: TRBD1
j_gene: TRBJ2-3
v_gene: TRBV5-4
abundance: NA
CDR3aa: CASSLGGGRSDTQYF
CDR3nt: TGTGCCAGCAGCTTGGGAGGGGGCAGGTCAGATACGCAGTATTTT

d_gene: NA
j_gene: TRBJ1-4
v_gene: TRBV28
abundance: NA
CDR3aa: CAGFNEKLFF
CDR3nt: TGTGCCGGCTTTAATGAAAAACTGTTTTTT

d_gene: NA
j_gene: TRBJ2-5
v_gene: TRBV27
abundance: NA
CDR3aa: CASSQIQGTRETQYF
CDR3nt: TGTGCCAGCAGTCAGATACAGGGTACGAGAGAGACCCAGTACTTC

d_gene: NA
j_gene: TRBJ2-1
v_gene: TRBV6-1
abundance: NA
CDR3aa: CASRGTGSNEQFF
CDR3nt: TGTGCCAGCAGAGGAACAGGGAGCAATGAGCAGTTCTTC

d_gene: NA
j_gene: TRBJ2-1
v_gene: TRBV6-5
abundance: few
CDR3aa: CASSLLRGQQFF
CDR3nt: TGTGCCAGCAGTCTGCTAAGGGGCCAGCAGTTCTTC

d_gene: TRBD2
j_gene: TRBJ2-2
v_gene: TRBV7-8
abundance: NA
CDR3aa: CASSLDLAGENTGELFF
CDR3nt: TGTGCCAGCAGCTTAGACCTAGCGGGAGAAAACACCGGGGAGCTGTTTTTT

d_gene: TRBD1
j_gene: TRBJ1-5
v_gene: TRBV19
abundance: NA
CDR3aa: CASSGTGGLRGENQPQHF
CDR3nt: TGTGCCAGTAGCGGGACAGGGGGTCTTCGTGGGGAGAATCAGCCCCAGCATTTT

d_gene: TRBD1
j_gene: TRBJ1-5
v_gene: TRBV4-1
abundance: NA
CDR3aa: CASSRTGGEGGLHQPQHF
CDR3nt: TGCGCCAGCAGTCGAACAGGGGGGGAGGGGGGGCTCCATCAGCCCCAGCATTTT

d_gene: NA
j_gene: TRBJ2-1
v_gene: TRBV6-5
abundance: NA
CDR3aa: CASSYSTARVNEQFF
CDR3nt: TGTGCCAGCAGTTACTCGACGGCTAGAGTCAATGAGCAGTTCTTC

d_gene: NA
j_gene: TRBJ1-1
v_gene: TRBV25-1
abundance: NA
CDR3aa: CASSEHGTLNTEAFF
CDR3nt: TGTGCCAGCAGTGAGCACGGGACACTCAACACTGAAGCTTTCTTT

d_gene: TRBD2
j_gene: TRBJ2-1
v_gene: TRBV7-9
abundance: NA
CDR3aa: CASDGLAGVAYNEQFF
CDR3nt: TGTGCCAGCGACGGACTAGCGGGAGTGGCCTACAATGAGCAGTTCTTC

d_gene: NA
j_gene: TRBJ2-7
v_gene: TRBV10-3
abundance: NA
CDR3aa: CAISPGVYEQYF
CDR3nt: TGTGCCATCAGCCCCGGGGTCTACGAGCAGTACTTC

d_gene: NA
j_gene: TRBJ1-1
v_gene: TRBV6-4
abundance: NA
CDR3aa: CASSDLAFF
CDR3nt: TGTGCCAGCAGTGACCTGGCTTTCTTT

d_gene: NA
j_gene: TRBJ2-6
v_gene: TRBV7-9
abundance: NA
CDR3aa: CASSLARAGAGANVLTF
CDR3nt: TGTGCCAGCAGCTTAGCGAGGGCAGGGGCTGGGGCCAACGTCCTGACTTTC

d_gene: NA
j_gene: TRBJ1-5
v_gene: TRBV10-3
abundance: NA
CDR3aa: CAIAPGPDQPQHF
CDR3nt: TGTGCCATTGCCCCAGGGCCCGATCAGCCCCAGCATTTT

d_gene: NA
j_gene: TRBJ1-1
v_gene: TRBV4-2
abundance: once
CDR3aa: CASSQGAQDPEAFF
CDR3nt: TGTGCCAGCAGCCAAGGTGCTCAGGATCCTGAAGCTTTCTTT